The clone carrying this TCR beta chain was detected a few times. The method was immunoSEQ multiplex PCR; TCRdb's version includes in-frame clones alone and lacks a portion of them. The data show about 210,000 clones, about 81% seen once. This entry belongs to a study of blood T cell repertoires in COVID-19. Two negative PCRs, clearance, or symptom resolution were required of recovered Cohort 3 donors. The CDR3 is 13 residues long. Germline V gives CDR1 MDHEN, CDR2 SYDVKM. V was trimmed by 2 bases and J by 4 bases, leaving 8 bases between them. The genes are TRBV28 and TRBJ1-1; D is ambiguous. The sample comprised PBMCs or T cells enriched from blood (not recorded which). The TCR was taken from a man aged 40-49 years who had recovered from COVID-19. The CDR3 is CASSLPGGTEAFF. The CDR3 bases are TGTGCCAGCAGTTTACCCGGAGGCACTGAAGCTTTCTTT.